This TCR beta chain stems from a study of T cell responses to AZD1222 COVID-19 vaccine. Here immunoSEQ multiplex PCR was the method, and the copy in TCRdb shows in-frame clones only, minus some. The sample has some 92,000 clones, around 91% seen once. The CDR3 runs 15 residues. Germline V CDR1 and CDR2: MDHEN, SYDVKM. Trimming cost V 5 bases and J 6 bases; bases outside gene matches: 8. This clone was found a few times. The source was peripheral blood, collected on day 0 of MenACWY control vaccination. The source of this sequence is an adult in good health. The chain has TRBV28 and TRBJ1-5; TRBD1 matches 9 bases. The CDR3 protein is CASSAGTGFFQPQHF. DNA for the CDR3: TGTGCCAGCAGTGCCGGGACAGGGTTTTTTCAGCCCCAGCATTTT. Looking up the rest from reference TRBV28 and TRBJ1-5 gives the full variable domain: DVKVTQSSRYLVKRTGEKVFLECVQDMDHENMFWYRQDPGLGLRLIYFSYDVKMKEKGDIPEGYSVSREKKERFSLILESASTNQTSMYLCASSAGTGFFQPQHFGDGTRLSIL.